This TCR beta chain was profiled in a study of T cell repertoires in cytomegalovirus infection (dated by TCRdb to between 2019 and 2020). At the level of the whole study: Recently identified HLA-C-restricted CMV epitopes, whose presentation resists viral immunomodulation, were targeted by peptide stimulations together with well-studied HLA-B-restricted epitopes. Because public TCR beta signatures pointed to carriage of CMV infection together with the matching HLA type, the HLA type of each donor mattered for the analysis. Findings and caveats that apply to the study as a whole: In both this cohort and an independent approximately 370-donor cohort, the cumulative frequency of public TCR beta family members distinguished carriers of CMV infection plus the relevant HLA type. The ex vivo response was dominated by HLA-C-restricted CMV-specific TCR beta clonotypes, and the single most frequent clonotype in two of eight donors was supplied by these HLA-C-restricted clonotypes.

The germline ends are 13 bases apart after V is trimmed by 3 bases and J by 5 bases. The CDR3 goes from the cysteine to the phenylalanine over 14 residues. The kept DNA is CDR3 alone, 42 bases in frame from the first base. Looking up the germline V gene (reference sequence) yields CDR1 MNHEY and CDR2 SMNVEV. Sequenced on an Illumina HiSeq 1500. TCRdb trimmed public reads at Q25 via fastp, called clones via MiXCR and kept in-frame beta chains. Rows with one shared CDR3 protein collapse into an entry with the most common genes and DNA. The sample table lists about 920,000 distinct CDR3 sequences, roughly a third of them with a count of one. In total, the top ten clones hold around an eighth of the sample. Points on this clonotype: Its target antigen remains unknown. Per-base qualities were not stored, and no clone one base away is much larger.

The treatment or condition label here, explained by the study, means: in vitro stimulation with specific CMV peptide epitopes to enrich CMV-specific T cells. This clonotype originated in a human donor in good health (CMV status not recorded). Some clones in this sample may be carry-over from other donors' samples. Recombination linked TRBV27 to TRBJ2-5; TRBD1 could be the D gene, as 6 bases match. The specimen was cultured CD8+ T cells from PBMCs, collected from culture after CMV antigen stimulation. The CDR3: CASSLGQWGETQYF. The nucleotides are TGTGCCAGCAGTTTGGGACAATGGGGGGAGACCCAGTACTTC.